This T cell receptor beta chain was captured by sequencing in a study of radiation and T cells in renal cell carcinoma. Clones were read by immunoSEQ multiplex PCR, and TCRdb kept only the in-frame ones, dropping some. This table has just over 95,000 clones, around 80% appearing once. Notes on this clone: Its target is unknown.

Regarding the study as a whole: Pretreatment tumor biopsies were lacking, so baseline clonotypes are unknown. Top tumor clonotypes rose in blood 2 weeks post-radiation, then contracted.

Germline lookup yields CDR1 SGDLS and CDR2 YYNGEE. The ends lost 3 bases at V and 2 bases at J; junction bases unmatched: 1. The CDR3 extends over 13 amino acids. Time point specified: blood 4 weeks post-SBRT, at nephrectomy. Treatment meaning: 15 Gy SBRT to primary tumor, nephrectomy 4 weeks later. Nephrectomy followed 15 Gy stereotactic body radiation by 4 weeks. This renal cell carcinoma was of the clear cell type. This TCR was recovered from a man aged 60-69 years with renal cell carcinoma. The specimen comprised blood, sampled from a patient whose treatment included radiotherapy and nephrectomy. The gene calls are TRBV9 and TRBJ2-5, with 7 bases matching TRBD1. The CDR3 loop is CASSGGQQETQYF. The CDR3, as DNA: TGTGCCAGCAGCGGGGGACAGCAAGAGACCCAGTACTTC.